This record looks at one T cell receptor (beta chain) sequence and its context. Sequenced by immunoSEQ multiplex PCR; TCRdb stores in-frame clones only, minus some. The sample records approximately 97,000 clones, around 88% being singletons. The data were taken from a study of control samples from healthy donors and cancer patients. Trimming took off 6 bases at V and 7 bases at J, with 10 bases between the two ends. The CDR3 sequence is 12 residues long. Sequenced: blood. The receptor comes from a man younger than 45 in good health. The chain combines TRBV12-3 or TRBV12-4 with TRBJ1-5; no clear D. CDR3 amino acids: CASSPATQPQHF. The CDR3 coding sequence is TGTGCCAGCAGCCCTGCCACCCAGCCCCAGCATTTT.